The sequence of this T cell receptor (beta chain) was determined in a study of cytomegalovirus exposure and HLA in healthy donors. PCR was performed using 60 Vbeta and 13 Jbeta primers. TCRdb's copy holds only in-frame clones and misses some; the assay was immunoSEQ multiplex PCR. This sample carries under 50,000 clones, 87% of them seen once, and the ten largest clones take around 8%. The CDR3 covers 14 residues. CDR1 and CDR2 from the germline V gene are SQVTM and ANQGSEA. V dropped 4 bases and J dropped 0 bases, with 10 bases sitting between them. The V and J genes are TRBV29-1 and TRBJ2-1, with TRBD1 as a possible D gene (6 bases). The specimen sequenced was PBMCs. The source of this sequence is a woman aged 40 to 50 in good health and CMV-seropositive. CDR3 amino acids: CSVADSFSYNEQFF. The DNA for the CDR3 is TGCAGCGTTGCGGACAGTTTCTCCTACAATGAGCAGTTCTTC.